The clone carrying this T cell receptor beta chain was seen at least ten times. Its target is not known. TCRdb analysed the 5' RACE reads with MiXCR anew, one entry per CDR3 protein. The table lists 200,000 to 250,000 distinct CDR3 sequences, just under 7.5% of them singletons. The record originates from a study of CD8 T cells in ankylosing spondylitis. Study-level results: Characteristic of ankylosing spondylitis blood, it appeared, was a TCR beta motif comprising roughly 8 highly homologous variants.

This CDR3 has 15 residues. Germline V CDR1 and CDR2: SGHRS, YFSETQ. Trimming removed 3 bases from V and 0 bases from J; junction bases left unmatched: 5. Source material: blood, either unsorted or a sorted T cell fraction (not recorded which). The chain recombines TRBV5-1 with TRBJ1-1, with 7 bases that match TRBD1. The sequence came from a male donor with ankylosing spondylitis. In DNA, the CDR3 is TGCGCCAGCAGCTGGGGACAGATTATGAACACTGAAGCTTTCTTT. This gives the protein CASSWGQIMNTEAFF. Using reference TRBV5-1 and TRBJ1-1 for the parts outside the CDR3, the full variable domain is KAGVTQTPRYLIKTRGQQVTLSCSPISGHRSVSWYQQTPGQGLQFLFEYFSETQRNKGNFPGRFSGRQFSNSRSEMNVSTLELGDSALYLCASSWGQIMNTEAFFGQGTRLTVV.